This T cell receptor (beta chain) comes out of a study of T cells after yellow fever vaccination. General study results and limits: Sorted repertoires could include abundant contaminating clonotypes from bulk cells. Clones from primary vaccination mostly reappeared after the booster (roughly 97% CD4, around 90% CD8).

A process of 5'RACE template switching, which added a universal primer site and UMIs, was used to make TCR cDNA. TCRdb ran MiXCR on the 5' RACE reads and lists one entry per CDR3 protein. The sample yields some 500,000 distinct CDR3 sequences, 13% seen once. Comment on this clonotype: Its antigen is still unknown.

The ends were cut back, 5 bases at V and 1 base at J, with 16 bases in the middle. CDR3 length: 16 amino acids. From germline, CDR1 is MGHDK and CDR2 SYGVNS. The chain is built from TRBV25-1 and TRBJ2-3, with D possibly being TRBD1 (5 bases). The sample here was PBMCs, taken on the day of the yellow fever booster vaccination. The clonotype originates from a man younger than 40 who received the YFV17D yellow fever vaccine. The CDR3 nucleotides are TGTGCCAGCAGTTACTCTGCCCTGACAGGCACAGATACGCAGTATTTT. Protein sequence: CASSYSALTGTDTQYF.